This T cell receptor beta chain was identified in a study of T cell changes during pregnancy in multiple sclerosis. Per germline, CDR1 SGHVS and CDR2 FQNEAQ. The CDR3 is 18 residues long. The V segment lost 3 bases and the J segment 4 bases; nucleotides outside the gene matches: 16. The protocol was immunoSEQ multiplex PCR, while the TCRdb copy is restricted to in-frame clones and leaves out a portion. The sample has about 87,000 clones, 93% seen once; the top ten hold 1.2% to 1.5%. The chain couples TRBV7-8 to TRBJ2-5; 8 nucleotides line up with TRBD2. The sequence was obtained from a female donor in good health, enrolled as a control in a pregnancy study. This specimen was peripheral blood, taken in the third trimester of pregnancy. The chain's CDR3 is CASSFRLAGSSPPETQYF. The CDR3 DNA sequence: TGTGCCAGCAGCTTTAGATTAGCGGGATCCTCCCCCCCAGAGACCCAGTACTTC.